This T cell receptor (beta chain) originates from a study of cytomegalovirus exposure and HLA in healthy donors. General study findings and limits: TCR beta sequences reportedly predicted most subjects' HLA-A and HLA-B alleles accurately. Most observed TCR sequences were rare, whereas some public TCRs were detected in many donors. 164 TCR beta chains were listed as cytomegalovirus-associated.

Concerning this clone itself: Its target is not known.

The CDR3 loop spans 11 amino acids. V dropped 6 bases and J dropped 7 bases, with 9 bases sitting between them. CDR1 is LNHDA, CDR2 SQIVND, per germline (reference sequence). The PCR employed 60 Vbeta primers together with 13 Jbeta primers. The assay was immunoSEQ multiplex PCR, and TCRdb's table has in-frame clones only and misses some. The sample includes 250,000 to 350,000 clones, about 66% of them seen just once. The source of this sequence is a female donor in good health and CMV-seronegative. Specimen: PBMCs. The chain couples TRBV19 to TRBJ1-2; the D is unclear. For the CDR3, the DNA is TGTGCCAGTAGAAGAACTGGTGGCTACACCTTC. Translation: CASRRTGGYTF.